Below, 6 T cell receptor beta chains from the same sample are listed, as sequenced in a study of T cell repertoires in cytomegalovirus infection. These receptors' antigens are unknown. TCRdb independently ran MiXCR on the reads; one entry per CDR3 protein. The repertoire consists of about 100,000 distinct CDR3 sequences, with about 29% occurring once and the leading ten covering roughly 70%. The specimen comprised CD8+ T cells from cultured PBMCs, sampled from culture after CMV antigen stimulation. Source of these receptors: a human donor in good health (CMV status not recorded). Some clones in this sample may be carry-over from other donors' samples.

This clonotype showed up many times. This chain connects TRBV7-8 to TRBJ2-7; D is unclear. The V and J ends lost 0 bases and 3 bases respectively, with 6 bases between them. The CDR3 contains 13 residues. CDR1 SGHVS and CDR2 FQNEAQ come from the germline V gene. In DNA, the CDR3 is TGTGCCAGCAGCTTAGCAGGGAACTACGAGCAGTACTTC. Protein: CASSLAGNYEQYF.

This clonotype occurred a few times. A much more abundant neighbour one base away suggests this may be a read error. This rearrangement joins TRBV5-4 to TRBJ2-7, with 11 nucleotides matching TRBD1. Germline V lookup: CDR1 SGHNT, CDR2 YYREEE (reference sequence). The V segment lost 2 bases and the J segment 5 bases; nucleotides outside the gene matches: 3. The CDR3 spans 14 residues. CDR3 in amino acids: CASSLGQGADEQYF. The CDR3 DNA reads as TGTGCCAGCAGCTTAGGACAGGGGGCCGACGAGCAGTACTTC. The full variable domain, completed using reference TRBV5-4 and TRBJ2-7, is ETGVTQSPTHLIKTRGQQVTLRCSSQSGHNTVSWYQQALGQGPQFIFQYYREEENGRGNFPPRFSGLQFPNYSSELNVNALELDDSALYLCASSLGQGADEQYFGPGTRLTVT.

This clonotype was observed a handful of times. The V call is TRBV11-2, the J call TRBJ2-1, with a weak D call TRBD2 (5 bases). Germline CDR1 is SGHAT and CDR2 is FQNNGV. The CDR3 runs to 13 residues. The V and J ends lost 3 bases and 8 bases respectively, with 11 bases between them. The CDR3 loop reads CASSFAGRDEQFF. CDR3 DNA: TGTGCCAGCAGCTTCGCCGGGCGGGATGAGCAGTTCTTC.

The chain joins TRBV7-6 to TRBJ2-7, with 10 bases identical to TRBD2. The CDR3 runs 15 residues. In germline, CDR1 is SGHVS, CDR2 FNYEAQ. With 5 bases clipped from V and 1 base from J, the junction kept 5 bases outside the gene matches. CDR3 nucleotide sequence: TGTGCCAGCAGCCCAGGACTAGCGGTTTCCTACGAGCAGTACTTC. This sequence encodes CASSPGLAVSYEQYF.

This chain connects TRBV5-1 to TRBJ1-1; TRBD1 might be the D (5 bases). Germline values: CDR1 SGHRS, CDR2 YFSETQ. The CDR3 has 15 amino acids. Between the trimmed V and J ends, which lost 4 bases and 0 bases, there was a span of 13 bases. The CDR3 loop reads CASSPSGRMNTEAFF. The CDR3 DNA reads TGCGCCAGCAGCCCCTCGGGACGGATGAACACTGAAGCTTTCTTT.

This chain links TRBV2 with TRBJ2-7, with 8 bases matching TRBD1. J gave up 2 bases and V 5 bases, and 8 bases lay outside the gene matches. This CDR3 spans 15 amino acids. The germline V gene encodes CDR1 SNHLY and CDR2 FYNNEI. The CDR3 DNA reads TGTGCCAGCAGTCCCGGGACAGGTCAACCCTACGAGCAGTACTTC. This sequence encodes CASSPGTGQPYEQYF.